Below, one T cell receptor beta chain is given with its context. Measured with immunoSEQ multiplex PCR; TCRdb has only the in-frame clones, and not every one. Among approximately 15,000 clones listed, around nine tenths were seen once. This record comes from a study of OX40 agonist ivuxolimab in advanced cancers. Study information: Dose-escalation patients were diagnosed with hepatocellular carcinoma, melanoma, renal cell cancer or head and neck cancer.

The sequenced sample was CD4+ or CD8+ T cells sorted from blood, obtained in a trial of the OX40 agonist ivuxolimab. This sequence was found in an adult with an advanced solid tumor such as melanoma, head and neck, liver or kidney cancer.

The CDR3 DNA sequence: TGCGCCAGCAGCCAAGCAGGGGTGGGCTACGAGCAGTACTTC. As protein: CASSQAGVGYEQYF. This chain connects TRBV4-3 to TRBJ2-7, with D possibly matching TRBD1 (6 bases). From germline, CDR1 is LGHNA and CDR2 YSLEER. The CDR3 consists of 14 residues. V was pared by 1 base and J by 3 bases, with 10 bases between.